These 23 T cell receptor beta chains were all obtained from the same sample, sequenced in a study of CD8 T cells in Susac syndrome. RNA amounts of roughly 0.45 to 1 ug underwent reverse transcription with random hexamers. TCRdb re-called the immunoSEQ multiplex PCR reads with MiXCR, one entry per CDR3 protein. The sample has 150,000 to 200,000 distinct CDR3 sequences, around nine tenths seen once. The sequenced material came from CD4+ T cells from PBMCs. The receptors stem from a human donor with Susac syndrome.

The chain employs TRBV20-1 and TRBJ2-1, with TRBD2 identical over 7 bases. V gave up 4 bases and J gave up 0 bases; unmatched junction bases: 9. CDR3 length: 16 amino acids. The germline CDR1 and CDR2 sequences are DFQATT and SNEGSKA (reference sequence). Here the CDR3 reads CSAKSSGMSSYNEQFF. The CDR3 bases are TGCAGTGCTAAGTCTAGCGGAATGAGCTCCTACAATGAGCAGTTCTTC.

This chain connects TRBV30 to TRBJ2-7; 7 bases map to TRBD2. Germline CDR1 reads GTSNPN; CDR2 reads SVGIG (reference sequence). The CDR3 loop spans 13 amino acids. The V gene end was trimmed by 3 bases and the J gene end by 2 bases; junction bases not matched to a gene: 4. CDR3 residues: CAWRGLPPYEQYF. The CDR3 nucleotides are TGTGCCTGGAGGGGACTACCCCCCTACGAGCAGTACTTC.

The chain couples TRBV18 to TRBJ2-7; D is perhaps TRBD1 or TRBD2 (5 bases each). V was trimmed by 2 bases and J by 2 bases, leaving 16 bases between them. Germline-derived CDR1 and CDR2 are KGHSH and LQKENI. The CDR3 runs to 16 residues. The CDR3 spells CASSPSGQGATYEQYF. The CDR3 coding sequence is TGTGCCAGCTCACCATCGGGGCAGGGCGCTACCTACGAGCAGTACTTC.

V is TRBV2 and J is TRBJ2-5; weak D call: TRBD2 (6 bases). The CDR3 has 18 residues. Deletions cut 6 bases from V and 2 bases from J, with 25 bases between. Germline assignment: CDR1 SNHLY and CDR2 FYNNEI. The CDR3 DNA reads TGTGCCAGCAGATCCCAAGAAAGGGACTCGCGCCTTCAAGAGACCCAGTACTTC. It codes for CASRSQERDSRLQETQYF.

This chain connects TRBV20-1 to TRBJ2-1; 12 nucleotides match TRBD2. J lost 5 bases, V lost 4 bases, and 27 bases had no gene match. The germline gives CDR1 DFQATT, CDR2 SNEGSKA (reference sequence). CDR3 length: 22 residues. The CDR3 DNA follows: TGCAGTGCTATGAACTCTCCCAAAATCACTAGTCTGCTAGCGGGAGGGCACAATGAGCAGTTCTTC. Residues: CSAMNSPKITSLLAGGHNEQFF.

The rearrangement uses TRBV5-6 and TRBJ2-7, with D possibly being TRBD2 (6 bases). The germline V and J ends were trimmed by 1 base and 5 bases, with 16 bases remaining between them. Germline V gives CDR1 SGHDT, CDR2 YYEEEE. The CDR3 is 15 amino acids. In nucleotides, the CDR3 is TGTGCCAGCAGCTTGTTGGCTAGCGTTTCCGACGAGCAGTACTTC. It yields the protein CASSLLASVSDEQYF.

This chain links TRBV6-2 or TRBV6-3 with TRBJ2-7, with 7 bases identical to TRBD1. Germline V gene sequence: CDR1 MNHEY, CDR2 SVGEGT. CDR3 size: 13 residues. V was pared by 2 bases and J by 3 bases, with 1 base of the junction left unmatched. The CDR3 bases are TGTGCCAGCAGTTACGACAGGGACTACGAGCAGTACTTC. It is translated as CASSYDRDYEQYF.

The V and J genes are TRBV20-1 and TRBJ2-7; either TRBD1 or TRBD2 may fit D (5 bases each). From germline, CDR1 is DFQATT and CDR2 SNEGSKA (reference sequence). This CDR3 comprises 14 residues. V was cut by 1 base and J by 0 bases, with 10 bases left in between. CDR3: CSARAGSTSYEQYF. As DNA, the CDR3 is TGCAGTGCTAGAGCAGGGAGCACCTCCTACGAGCAGTACTTC.

The sample holds one count of this clonotype. The chain links TRBV5-1 to TRBJ1-1; no reliable D call. Per germline, CDR1 SGHRS and CDR2 YFSETQ. Trimming stripped 6 bases from V and 6 bases from J, with 18 bases between. The CDR3 contains 14 residues. Here the CDR3 reads CASTVGGHRSEAFF. DNA of the CDR3: TGCGCCAGCACTGTGGGAGGGCATCGTTCTGAAGCTTTCTTT. The full variable domain, its missing parts supplied by reference TRBV5-1 and TRBJ1-1, is KAGVTQTPRYLIKTRGQQVTLSCSPISGHRSVSWYQQTPGQGLQFLFEYFSETQRNKGNFPGRFSGRQFSNSRSEMNVSTLELGDSALYLCASTVGGHRSEAFFGQGTRLTVV.

The chain uses TRBV6-1 and TRBJ1-1; D might be TRBD1 (6 bases). Trimming stripped 6 bases from V and 6 bases from J, with 14 bases between. In germline, CDR1 is MNHNS, CDR2 SASEGT. The CDR3 loop spans 13 amino acids. CDR3 loop: CASRVPGVAEAFF. CDR3 sequence (DNA): TGTGCCAGCAGAGTACCAGGGGTCGCTGAAGCTTTCTTT.

The chain couples TRBV9 to TRBJ2-1; 7 bases line up with TRBD2. The V gene's germline CDR1 is SGDLS and CDR2 YYNGEE. This CDR3 region has 15 residues. V shed 0 bases and J 6 bases; nucleotides not matched to a gene: 6. In DNA, the CDR3 is TGTGCCAGCAGCGTAGAAGGCGGGAGAGGCAATGAGCAGTTCTTC. Protein sequence: CASSVEGGRGNEQFF.

The rearrangement links TRBV27 to TRBJ1-4; a possible D gene is TRBD1 (5 bases). CDR1 MNHEY and CDR2 SMNVEV come from the germline V gene (reference sequence). The CDR3 totals 17 residues. V lost 5 bases, J lost 0 bases, and 16 bases lay in between. For the CDR3, the DNA is TGTGCCAGCAGTCTACGAGCACGACAGACAACTAATGAAAAACTGTTTTTT. It encodes CASSLRARQTTNEKLFF. The full variable domain, with the rest looked up from reference TRBV27 and TRBJ1-4, is EAQVTQNPRYLITVTGKKLTVTCSQNMNHEYMSWYRQDPGLGLRQIYYSMNVEVTDKGDVPEGYKVSRKEKRNFPLILESPSPNQTSLYFCASSLRARQTTNEKLFFGSGTQLSVL.

This sequence joins TRBV5-1 and TRBJ2-5, with unresolved D. The V gene's germline CDR1 is SGHRS and CDR2 YFSETQ. The CDR3 totals 12 residues. Deletions cut 4 bases from V and 5 bases from J, with 9 bases between. The CDR3 sequence: CASSLDWETQYF. In nucleotides, the CDR3 is TGCGCCAGCAGCCTTGACTGGGAGACCCAGTACTTC.

The V call is TRBV13, the J call TRBJ2-5; TRBD2 matches at 9 bases. The CDR3 loop spans 16 amino acids. Per germline, CDR1 PRHDT and CDR2 FYEKMQ (reference sequence). The V segment lost 3 bases and the J segment 9 bases; nucleotides outside the gene matches: 14. Written as DNA, the CDR3 is TGTGCCAGCAGCTTCTTCGGGACTAGCACACCTGGGGCCCAGTACTTC. Protein sequence: CASSFFGTSTPGAQYF.

The chain recombines TRBV20-1 with TRBJ2-7; TRBD1 agrees at 8 bases. CDR3 length: 13 amino acids. The germline V gene encodes CDR1 DFQATT and CDR2 SNEGSKA (reference sequence). V gave up 5 bases and J gave up 5 bases; unmatched junction bases: 8. The CDR3 coding sequence is TGCAGTGCTTTCCGGACAGGGAACCACGAGCAGTACTTC. Translating gives CSAFRTGNHEQYF.

The chain employs TRBV6-5 and TRBJ2-3; 7 bases line up with TRBD1. Germline V gene lookup returns CDR1 MNHEY and CDR2 SVGAGI. Trimming took 10 bases from V and 4 from J; bases not matched to a gene: 11. The CDR3 spans 14 residues. In DNA, the CDR3 is TGTGCCACTCTAAGGACAGGATTTTCAGATACGCAGTATTTT. Translation gives CATLRTGFSDTQYF.

V and J are TRBV19 and TRBJ2-1; 8 nucleotides align to TRBD2. CDR3 length: 11 residues. With 6 bases clipped from V and 13 bases from J, the junction kept 5 bases outside the gene matches. Germline V gene lookup returns CDR1 LNHDA and CDR2 SQIVND (reference sequence). The CDR3 coding sequence is TGTGCCAGTAGCCCCGGGACTAGACAGTTCTTC. Translating it yields CASSPGTRQFF.

The chain carries TRBV5-1 and TRBJ2-3; 8 bases are shared with TRBD2. The CDR3 spans 15 residues. In germline, CDR1 is SGHRS, CDR2 YFSETQ. V was clipped by 6 bases and J by 6 bases; unmatched bases: 12. DNA for the CDR3: TGCGCCAGCAAGAGAGCGGGAGAATTCAGGGATACGCAGTATTTT. Protein product: CASKRAGEFRDTQYF.

The V call is TRBV2, the J call TRBJ1-5; D remains unclear. Trimming stripped 5 bases from V and 7 bases from J, with 12 bases between. The CDR3 has 13 residues. Germline loops: CDR1 SNHLY, CDR2 FYNNEI. CDR3 loop: CASSSGWGQPQHF. The CDR3 nucleotides read TGTGCCAGCAGTTCGGGATGGGGACAGCCCCAGCATTTT.

V is TRBV29-1 and J is TRBJ1-1; a possible D gene is TRBD1 (6 bases). The V gene's germline CDR1 is SQVTM and CDR2 ANQGSEA. V lost 4 bases, J lost 5 bases, and 11 bases lay in between. CDR3 length equals 12 residues. The CDR3 loop reads CSVGGPETEAFF. The CDR3 DNA follows: TGCAGCGTTGGGGGGCCGGAGACTGAAGCTTTCTTT. Together with reference TRBV29-1 and TRBJ1-1, the CDR3 gives the full variable domain: SAVISQKPSRDICQRGTSLTIQCQVDSQVTMMFWYRQQPGQSLTLIATANQGSEATYESGFVIDKFPISRPNLTFSTLTVSNMSPEDSSIYLCSVGGPETEAFFGQGTRLTVV.

The J gene is TRBJ1-1, the V gene TRBV3-1; D gene unclear. V was shortened by 0 bases and J by 6 bases, with 8 bases between the two germline ends. The CDR3 runs to 13 residues. The germline V gene encodes CDR1 LGHDT and CDR2 YNNKEL (reference sequence). The chain's CDR3 is CASSQDDPAEAFF. The CDR3 coding sequence is TGTGCCAGCAGCCAAGACGACCCGGCTGAAGCTTTCTTT. The variable domain in full, with the rest retrieved from reference TRBV3-1 and TRBJ1-1, is DTAVSQTPKYLVTQMGNDKSIKCEQNLGHDTMYWYKQDSKKFLKIMFSYNNKELIINETVPNRFSPKSPDKAHLNLHINSLELGDSAVYFCASSQDDPAEAFFGQGTRLTVV.

The chain has TRBV7-9 and TRBJ1-3; no definite D call. V lost 1 base and J lost 2, with 6 bases in between. In germline, CDR1 is SEHNR, CDR2 FQNEAQ (reference sequence). The CDR3 covers 14 residues. The CDR3 DNA sequence: TGTGCCAGCAGCTTAGATGCAGCTGGAAACACCATATATTTT. It encodes CASSLDAAGNTIYF.

This clonotype was seen just once. The gene calls are TRBV7-2 and TRBJ1-2; tentatively, D is TRBD1 (5 bases). The CDR3 sequence is 15 residues long. The germline CDR1 and CDR2 sequences are SGHTA and FQGNSA. The germline V and J ends were trimmed by 6 bases and 4 bases, with 18 bases remaining between them. As DNA, the CDR3 is TGTGCCAGCAGTTTCAGGGCCCCCTTAAGCTATGGCTACACCTTC. This sequence encodes CASSFRAPLSYGYTF.